The 20 T cell receptor beta chains reported below all come from one sample, sequenced in a study of Graves' ophthalmopathy and Graves' hyperthyroidism. The authors amplified TCR beta CDR3 regions, and they did so from RNA transcripts for repertoire sequencing. RT-PCR was first run with HTBI primers, then multiplex PCR in a second round. Each CDR3 protein gets one entry after TCRdb re-called the multiplex PCR reads with MiXCR. The sample includes around 1,000,000 distinct CDR3 sequences, roughly 35% of them seen just once. The specimen was peripheral blood or thyroid tissue (not recorded which). The receptors shown here come from an adult man with Graves' hyperthyroidism.

This clonotype was observed a handful of times. The chain employs TRBV19 and TRBJ2-7; D may be TRBD1 (6 bases). V lost 9 bases, J lost 6 bases, and 24 bases lay in between. This CDR3 is built from 15 residues. CDR1 and CDR2 from the germline V gene are LNHDA and SQIVND (reference sequence). CDR3 sequence (DNA): TGTGCCAGCAGTTTGGGACCCAACCAAGGGGGCGAGCAGTACTTC. Encoded protein: CASSLGPNQGGEQYF.

V is TRBV6-6 and J is TRBJ1-2; D may be TRBD1 (5 bases). The ends were cut back, 7 bases at V and 4 bases at J, with 16 bases in the middle. The CDR3 extends over 14 amino acids. Per the germline V gene, CDR1 is MNHNY and CDR2 is SVGAGI (reference sequence). The CDR3 is CASTLDGGGYGYTF. CDR3 nucleotides: TGTGCCAGCACCTTGGACGGGGGGGGCTATGGCTACACCTTC.

Many counts were recorded for this clonotype. The chain has TRBV10-3 and TRBJ2-2, with D tentatively TRBD1 (6 bases). Germline V gene sequence: CDR1 ENHRY, CDR2 SYGVKD. Trimming shortened V by 4 bases and J by 4 bases, and 13 bases separated the two germline ends. The CDR3 has 15 residues. This CDR3 reads CAISGGNRVTGELFF. The DNA of the CDR3 is TGTGCCATCAGTGGGGGCAACAGGGTCACCGGGGAGCTGTTTTTT.

On this clonotype itself: A much larger clone lies a single base off, so this may be a read error. The V call is TRBV20-1, the J call TRBJ2-5; D might be TRBD1 or TRBD2, each matching 6 bases. The CDR3 consists of 13 residues. The V end lost 6 bases, the J end lost 5 bases, and 16 bases lay between the germline ends. CDR1 and CDR2 from the germline V gene are DFQATT and SNEGSKA (reference sequence). The CDR3 DNA reads TGCAGTGCGGGGACGGGGGCGTGGGAGACCCAGTACTTC. Protein sequence: CSAGTGAWETQYF.

This clonotype appeared once. J is TRBJ2-5 and V is TRBV19; 8 bases line up with TRBD1. The CDR3 consists of 14 residues. The V gene end was trimmed by 4 bases and the J gene end by 5 bases; junction bases not matched to a gene: 6. CDR1 is LNHDA, CDR2 SQIVND, per germline (reference sequence). The CDR3 coding sequence is TGTGCCAGTAGTAGGACAGGGTTCTTGGAGACCCAGTACTTC. As protein: CASSRTGFLETQYF.

This clonotype was seen at least ten times. The chain uses TRBV20-1 and TRBJ1-2; a weak D match, TRBD1 (5 bases). Germline assignment: CDR1 DFQATT and CDR2 SNEGSKA (reference sequence). The CDR3 has 13 amino acids. Between the trimmed V and J ends, which lost 3 bases and 4 bases, there was a span of 12 bases. This CDR3 is CSASNDRSYGYTF. CDR3 in DNA: TGCAGTGCTAGTAACGACAGAAGCTATGGCTACACCTTC.

The chain combines TRBV6-2 or TRBV6-3 with TRBJ1-1; D might be TRBD1 (6 bases). Germline V gives CDR1 MNHEY, CDR2 SVGEGT. The CDR3 runs to 14 residues. V gave up 5 bases and J gave up 8 bases, with 18 bases separating them. Here the CDR3 DNA reads TGTGCCAGCAGTATCGAATGGACAGCCCCCGAAGCTTTCTTT. Encoded protein: CASSIEWTAPEAFF.

This clonotype was seen a handful of times. J is TRBJ1-6 and V is TRBV25-1, with 8 bases identical to TRBD1. V shed 4 bases and J 11 bases; nucleotides not matched to a gene: 16. The CDR3 length is 17 residues. The germline gives CDR1 MGHDK, CDR2 SYGVNS. The CDR3 loop reads CASSGRPGQEGETPLHF. DNA of the CDR3: TGTGCCAGCAGTGGCCGCCCGGGACAGGAAGGGGAGACACCCCTCCACTTT.

This clonotype was found a few times. This rearrangement joins TRBV7-9 to TRBJ2-5; either TRBD1 or TRBD2 may supply D (5 bases each). The CDR3 loop spans 14 amino acids. The germline gives CDR1 SEHNR, CDR2 FQNEAQ (reference sequence). V lost 4 bases and J lost 5, with 14 bases in between. CDR3 coding DNA: TGTGCCAGCAGCTCCGGGACCTGGTTGGAGACCCAGTACTTC. Translation: CASSSGTWLETQYF.

Comment on this clonotype: This may stem from a read error, because a much larger clone lies one nucleotide away. The rearrangement links TRBV11-2 to TRBJ1-1; D is ambiguous. This CDR3 is built from 16 residues. The V gene's germline CDR1 is SGHAT and CDR2 FQNNGV. V was cut by 6 bases and J by 7 bases, with 24 bases left in between. CDR3 region: CASRKSQVLNDGEAFF. The CDR3 bases are TGTGCCAGCAGAAAGAGTCAGGTTCTGAATGATGGTGAAGCTTTCTTT.

The chain recombines TRBV6-5 with TRBJ2-7; TRBD2 aligns across 10 bases. CDR1 and CDR2 (germline): MNHEY, SVGAGI. V trimming: 8 bases; J trimming: 3 bases; junction bases outside the gene matches: 1. The CDR3 is 12 amino acids. CDR3 sequence: CASQREGYEQYF. CDR3 nucleotides: TGTGCCAGCCAGCGGGAGGGCTACGAGCAGTACTTC.

J is TRBJ1-2 and V is TRBV6-5; 8 bases are a match to TRBD1. With 7 bases clipped from V and 8 bases from J, the junction kept 9 bases outside the gene matches. This CDR3 spans 13 amino acids. Germline V gene data show CDR1 as MNHEY and CDR2 as SVGAGI. CDR3 residues: CASTTDRAMGYTF. For the CDR3, the DNA is TGTGCCAGCACCACGGACAGGGCGATGGGCTACACCTTC.

In this sample, this clonotype turned up a few times. The chain employs TRBV25-1 and TRBJ2-7; 7 nucleotides align to TRBD2. Gene TRBJ2-1 matches the end of the DNA better, so the J call may be wrong. Per the germline V gene, CDR1 is MGHDK and CDR2 is SYGVNS. The CDR3 runs to 15 residues. CDR3 coding DNA: TGTGCCAGCAGTCTAGGGAGGGGCTCCTACAATGAGCAGTTCTTC. Its translation is CASSLGRGSYNEQFF.

This clonotype occurred a few times. The chain links TRBV29-1 to TRBJ1-2; a weak D match, TRBD1 (5 bases). The length of the CDR3 is 14 residues. The germline V gene has CDR1 SQVTM and CDR2 ANQGSEA. V was trimmed by 6 bases and J by 8 bases, leaving 22 bases between them. CDR3: CSVTKAGRARGYTF. Written as DNA, the CDR3 is TGCAGCGTAACGAAGGCGGGACGGGCAAGAGGCTACACCTTC.

Concerning this clonotype itself: Given the absence of the conserved phenylalanine or tryptophan at the CDR3 end, a read error is likely. The DNA is omitted, as the CDR3 cannot be located on it reliably, and the CDR3 follows TCRdb's listing. The rearrangement links TRBV9 to TRBJ2-7. The germline CDR1 and CDR2 sequences are SGDLS and YYNGEE. Both ends counted, the CDR3 spans 8 residues. The CDR3 is CASSLNTL.

The sample holds a few counts of this clonotype. V is TRBV3-1 and J is TRBJ2-7; D is unclear. The CDR3 covers 12 residues. The germline V gene has CDR1 LGHDT and CDR2 YNNKEL (reference sequence). The germline V and J ends were trimmed by 1 base and 8 bases, with 9 bases remaining between them. The CDR3 DNA sequence: TGTGCCAGCAGCCAAGGGGTTGTCAAGCAGTACTTC. This sequence encodes CASSQGVVKQYF.

The V call is TRBV10-3, the J call TRBJ1-2, with D hard to call. Germline CDR1 is ENHRY and CDR2 is SYGVKD. The length of the CDR3 is 13 residues. The V gene lost 4 bases and the J gene lost 7 bases, with 13 bases spanning the gap. Written as DNA, the CDR3 is TGTGCCATCAGTGGGCCCAAGGGAGGTGGCTACACCTTC. Translated: CAISGPKGGGYTF.

V usage is TRBV12-3 or TRBV12-4 and J usage is TRBJ2-7; D ambiguous. V was pared by 3 bases and J by 0 bases, with 9 bases between. CDR3 length equals 14 residues. CDR3 residues: CASSLWGSSYEQYF. CDR3 bases: TGTGCCAGCAGTTTGTGGGGAAGCTCCTACGAGCAGTACTTC.

The sample holds many counts of this clonotype. The chain is built from TRBV12-3 or TRBV12-4 and TRBJ1-2, with D hard to call. The CDR3 has 13 amino acids. V gave up 1 base and J gave up 6 bases, with 9 bases separating them. CDR3 bases: TGTGCCAGCAGTTTAGTAGGGTCCCATGGCTACACCTTC. Its protein is CASSLVGSHGYTF.

This clonotype has more than one count but fewer than ten. The rearrangement joins TRBV29-1 to TRBJ2-7, with D unresolved. The end of the DNA is better explained by TRBJ2-1, so the J call may be wrong. The CDR3 loop spans 11 amino acids. CDR1 SQVTM and CDR2 ANQGSEA come from the germline V gene. The CDR3 spells CSVGSNNEQFF. The CDR3, as DNA: TGCAGCGTTGGTTCGAACAATGAGCAGTTCTTC.